This TCR beta chain is from a study of cytomegalovirus exposure and HLA in healthy donors. Use of 60 Vbeta and 13 Jbeta primers characterized the PCR. Authors' data handling: Per a later analysis, the number of unique TCR beta chains was roughly 83 million, of which 10 million to 11 million were shared. The method was immunoSEQ multiplex PCR; TCRdb's version includes in-frame clones alone and lacks a portion of them. The V and J calls and clone size are taken from that table; D and trimming were inferred from the DNA. The table includes around 150,000 clones, around 80% detected once. Germline V CDR1 and CDR2: SGHDN, FVKESK. The CDR3 runs to 16 residues. Losses at the gene ends were 1 base for V and 1 base for J; bases not matched to a gene: 6.

The TCR was taken from a man aged 35 to 55 in good health and CMV-seropositive. Sequencing input: PBMCs. The chain uses TRBV14 and TRBJ2-7; 8 bases line up with TRBD2. CDR3 sequence: CASSQVPAGVSYEQYF. The CDR3 nucleotides are TGTGCCAGCAGCCAAGTGCCAGCGGGAGTATCCTACGAGCAGTACTTC.